One and the same sample provided the 20 T cell receptor beta chains below, sequenced in a study of blood T cells in healthy people across ages. A second PCR, run for about 7 to 11 cycles, used a sample-barcoded 5' primer plus a J-beta primer mix. MiXCR, run by TCRdb on the 5' RACE reads, gives a single entry per CDR3 protein. The data hold around 870,000 distinct CDR3 sequences, with about 28% observed a single time. The specimen was blood. The receptor source for this set is a woman of 80 years or more in good health.

The CDR3, as DNA: TGTGCCAGCAGGACCCCGGGACAGGGGAGTCAGCCCCAGCATTTT. This encodes CASRTPGQGSQPQHF. V and J are TRBV6-2 or TRBV6-3 and TRBJ1-5; 10 bases align to TRBD1. The CDR3 is 15 residues long. Germline loops: CDR1 MNHEY, CDR2 SVGEGT. J lost 6 bases, V lost 6 bases, and 8 bases had no gene match.

This clonotype was seen just once. The chain carries TRBV9 and TRBJ2-7; the match to TRBD1 covers 9 bases. Matching the DNA end better, TRBJ2-5 makes the J call doubtful. Germline loops: CDR1 SGDLS, CDR2 YYNGEE. The CDR3 is 16 residues long. CDR3 in amino acids: CASSVGTGGAGETQYF. CDR3 coding DNA: TGTGCCAGCAGCGTAGGTACAGGGGGCGCAGGAGAGACCCAGTACTTC.

This clonotype was counted ten times or more. The J gene is TRBJ2-6, the V gene TRBV20-1; weak D call: TRBD2 (7 bases). The CDR3 is 15 residues long. Germline assignment: CDR1 DFQATT and CDR2 SNEGSKA (reference sequence). Trimming cost V 3 bases and J 2 bases, with 11 bases left between them. This chain's CDR3 is CSASPGGPGANVLTF. CDR3 bases: TGCAGTGCTAGCCCCGGGGGGCCTGGGGCCAACGTCCTGACTTTC.

This clonotype was counted at least ten times. J is TRBJ2-5 and V is TRBV9, with TRBD1 as a possible D gene (6 bases). This CDR3 has 15 residues. The germline gives CDR1 SGDLS, CDR2 YYNGEE. Trimming cost V 2 bases and J 5 bases, with 16 bases left between them. The CDR3 DNA follows: TGTGCCAGCAGCGTGACAGGAACCCTATGGGAGACCCAGTACTTC. This translates into CASSVTGTLWETQYF.

V gene TRBV21-1 combines with J gene TRBJ2-7; TRBD2, the table's D call, was not compared with the DNA. The J call is in doubt because the DNA end fits TRBJ2-5 better. TRBV21-1 is a listed pseudogene. This CDR3 spans 20 amino acids. The CDR3 nucleotides read TGTGCCAGCAGCGAAACCGGGGGGAGGTGGCTAGCGGGAGTCATTGAGACCCAGTACTTC. This translates into CASSETGGRWLAGVIETQYF.

The chain employs TRBV25-1 and TRBJ1-5; the D gene is possibly TRBD1 (5 bases). V was pared by 1 base and J by 5 bases, with 27 bases between. The germline CDR1 and CDR2 sequences are MGHDK and SYGVNS. The CDR3 consists of 20 residues. The CDR3: CASSESARRGLLPFYQPQHF. CDR3 DNA: TGTGCCAGCAGTGAATCCGCAAGACGGGGGTTACTCCCTTTTTATCAGCCCCAGCATTTT.

Details on this clonotype: This clone may be a read error of a much larger clone one base away. This rearrangement joins TRBV15 to TRBJ2-3; no firm D call. The CDR3 has 15 residues. Germline-derived CDR1 and CDR2 are LNHNV and YYDKDF (reference sequence). The CDR3 sequence: CAASSSTYRTDTQYF. DNA of the CDR3: TGTGCCGCCAGCAGTTCGACATACCGCACAGATACGCAGTATTTT.

The table lists this clonotype with many counts. This sequence joins TRBV7-9 and TRBJ2-5; 7 positions match TRBD1. CDR1 is SEHNR, CDR2 FQNEAQ, per germline (reference sequence). The CDR3 consists of 15 residues. V lost 5 bases and J lost 1; bases outside the gene matches: 7. This CDR3 is CASSRDSLSQETQYF. The CDR3 region has the DNA TGTGCCAGCAGCCGGGACAGCCTCTCCCAAGAGACCCAGTACTTC.

This clonotype showed up many times. The chain is built from TRBV6-2 or TRBV6-3 and TRBJ2-5; 8 bases are shared with TRBD1. J was trimmed by 1 base and V by 1 base; bases with no gene match: 2. Germline-derived CDR1 and CDR2 are MNHEY and SVGEGT. The CDR3 length is 15 residues. The CDR3 region is CASSYYGTGQETQYF. The CDR3 DNA is TGTGCCAGCAGTTACTATGGGACAGGCCAAGAGACCCAGTACTTC.

V usage is TRBV29-1 and J usage is TRBJ2-3, with D unclear. The CDR3 is made up of 14 amino acids. Trimming shortened V by 0 bases and J by 5 bases, and 12 bases separated the two germline ends. From germline, CDR1 is SQVTM and CDR2 ANQGSEA. The CDR3 region is CSVEEWQAGDTQYF. The CDR3 DNA follows: TGCAGCGTTGAAGAGTGGCAGGCAGGAGATACGCAGTATTTT.

Note on this clonotype: A read error may be the cause here, since a much bigger clone is one base away. The chain recombines TRBV18 with TRBJ1-2, with TRBD1 as a possible D gene (5 bases). CDR3 length: 15 residues. CDR1 and CDR2 from the germline V gene are KGHSH and LQKENI. Trimming pared 3 bases from V and 4 bases from J, leaving 15 bases between. The DNA for the CDR3 is TGTGCCAGCTCACCGGGAAGGGGAGATAGCTATGGCTACACCTTC. It specifies CASSPGRGDSYGYTF.

This clonotype has just a few counts. Since a much larger clone is just one base distant, this may be a read error. The V call is TRBV6-1, the J call TRBJ2-7; maybe TRBD2 (7 bases). Germline-derived CDR1 and CDR2 are MNHNS and SASEGT. The CDR3 has 15 amino acids. Trimming removed 6 bases from V and 7 bases from J, with 22 bases in between. CDR3 amino acids: CASRPRTSGGNEQYF. In DNA form, the CDR3 reads TGTGCCAGCAGACCTCGGACTAGTGGGGGCAATGAGCAGTACTTC.

As regards this clonotype: Given a much more abundant clone one base away, this may be a read error. The J gene is TRBJ2-3, the V gene TRBV5-1, with 11 bases matching TRBD1. The CDR3 has 15 residues. Germline V lookup: CDR1 SGHRS, CDR2 YFSETQ. The CDR3 loop reads CANSFGTGGADTQYF. CDR3 coding DNA: TGCGCCAACAGCTTCGGGACAGGGGGAGCGGATACGCAGTATTTT.

Remarks on this clonotype: This sequence may be a read error, since a much larger clone differs from it by one base. V usage is TRBV7-2 and J usage is TRBJ2-3; D not certain. Deletions cut 4 bases from V and 2 bases from J, with 7 bases between. Per germline, CDR1 SGHTA and CDR2 FQGNSA. This CDR3 has 13 amino acids. CDR3 sequence: CASSSALTDTQYF. The DNA for the CDR3 is TGTGCCAGCAGCTCAGCCCTCACAGATACGCAGTATTTT.

In regard to this clonotype: A much larger clonotype is one base distant, so this may be a read error. The chain carries TRBV3-1 and TRBJ2-5, with 8 bases lining up with TRBD2. Germline V gene lookup returns CDR1 LGHDT and CDR2 YNNKEL (reference sequence). With V trimmed by 1 base and J by 11 bases, 12 bases remained unmatched. CDR3 length: 15 amino acids. CDR3 residues: CASSQATGGVDEQYF. The CDR3 nucleotides read TGTGCCAGCAGCCAAGCCACCGGGGGGGTCGATGAGCAGTACTTC.

V and J are TRBV5-1 and TRBJ1-1; 11 nucleotides match TRBD1. This CDR3 region has 18 residues. V was clipped by 4 bases and J by 0 bases; unmatched bases: 11. Per germline, CDR1 SGHRS and CDR2 YFSETQ. The CDR3 DNA is TGCGCCAGCAGCCTGAACCCGGACAGGGGGCTTGTGAACACTGAAGCTTTCTTT. It encodes CASSLNPDRGLVNTEAFF.

Worth noting for this clonotype: This may arise from a read error, as a much more abundant clone is one base away. The chain couples TRBV12-3 or TRBV12-4 to TRBJ1-2; TRBD1 aligns across 9 bases. Losses at the gene ends were 1 base for V and 8 bases for J; bases not matched to a gene: 11. This CDR3 is 16 amino acids long. CDR3 protein: CASSLGISGQGLGYTF. The CDR3, as DNA: TGTGCCAGCAGTTTAGGTATTTCGGGACAGGGTTTAGGCTACACCTTC.

This clonotype has at least ten counts. The chain recombines TRBV7-6 with TRBJ2-1; D is undetermined. With 1 base removed from V and 3 bases from J, the gap between germline ends came to 13 bases. Germline V gives CDR1 SGHVS, CDR2 FNYEAQ. The CDR3 is made up of 16 amino acids. CDR3 region: CASSLEVSTRYNEQFF. The CDR3 nucleotides are TGTGCCAGCAGCTTAGAGGTCTCCACCCGCTACAATGAGCAGTTCTTC.

This clonotype was counted a few times. This sequence joins TRBV5-1 and TRBJ2-2; the match to TRBD2 covers 8 bases. The germline V gene has CDR1 SGHRS and CDR2 YFSETQ. The CDR3 spans 14 residues. V lost 4 bases, J lost 4 bases, and 3 bases stayed unmatched. The CDR3 nucleotides read TGCGCCAGCAGCAGCGGGGGCCCCACCGGGGAGCTGTTTTTT. It encodes CASSSGGPTGELFF. Full variable domain (outside the CDR3, taken from reference TRBV5-1 and TRBJ2-2): KAGVTQTPRYLIKTRGQQVTLSCSPISGHRSVSWYQQTPGQGLQFLFEYFSETQRNKGNFPGRFSGRQFSNSRSEMNVSTLELGDSALYLCASSSGGPTGELFFGEGSRLTVL.

This clonotype was detected a few times. The J gene is TRBJ1-4, the V gene TRBV5-4, with 7 bases matching TRBD1. This CDR3 is built from 17 residues. Germline CDR1 SGHNT, CDR2 YYREEE (reference sequence). V was pared by 4 bases and J by 3 bases, with 12 bases of the junction left unmatched. Here the CDR3 reads CASSRRDSMASNEKLFF. DNA of the CDR3: TGTGCCAGCAGCCGGCGGGACAGCATGGCATCTAATGAAAAACTGTTTTTT.